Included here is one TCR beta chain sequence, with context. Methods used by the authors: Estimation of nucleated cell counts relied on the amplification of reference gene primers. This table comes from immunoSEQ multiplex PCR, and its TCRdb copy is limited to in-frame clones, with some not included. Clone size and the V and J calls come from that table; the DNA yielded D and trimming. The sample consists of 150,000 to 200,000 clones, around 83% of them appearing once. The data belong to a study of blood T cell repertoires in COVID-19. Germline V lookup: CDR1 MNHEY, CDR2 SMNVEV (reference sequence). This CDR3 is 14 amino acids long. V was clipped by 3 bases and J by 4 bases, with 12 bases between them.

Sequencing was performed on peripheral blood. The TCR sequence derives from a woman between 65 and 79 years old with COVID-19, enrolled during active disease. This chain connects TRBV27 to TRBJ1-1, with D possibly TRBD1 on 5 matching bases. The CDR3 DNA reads TGTGCCAGCAGTTTGGCAGGGAAATCCACTGAAGCTTTCTTT. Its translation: CASSLAGKSTEAFF.